This TCR beta chain was found in a study of CXCR3-negative and CXCR3-positive naive CD8 T cells (dated by TCRdb to 2018 to 2020). Some background on the complete study: Some 130 million TRB reads were obtained in total, roughly 1.5 +/- 0.3 million reads per library. The diversity and physicochemical repertoire analyses included about a dozen donors pooled from two independent experiments. Naive subsets from five or six donors and memory cells from 3 donors were included in the TRBV-TRBJ cluster analysis. The paper as a whole reports these results and caveats: Because CXCR3 expression was partially decreased after cryopreservation, freshly isolated PBMCs were used for most assays. Within the same donor, TRBV-TRBJ usage looked similar between naive CXCR3-negative and CXCR3-positive cells, but memory cells had distinct patterns. Compared with CXCR3-negative naive cells, CXCR3-positive naive cells had TRB CDR3s with higher hydrophobicity (lower Kidera factor 4), lower energy, and higher strength and volume indices. Both naive subsets had comparably high repertoire diversity, while memory CD8+ T cells had much lower repertoire diversity. Surface CD5, linked to self-reactivity in mice, was comparable between naive subsets; TCR interaction strength was therefore also inferred from TRB CDR3 physicochemical properties.

About this clonotype: This receptor's antigen is unknown.

The instrument given in TCRdb is NextSeq 550. The Human TCR Profiling Kit (MiLaboratory) was used to make UMI-labeled 5' RACE TRB cDNA libraries. cDNA synthesis used the entire amount of extracted RNA, and PCR amplification then used the entire amount of cDNA produced. Libraries were prepared in parallel with an identical number of PCR cycles. In the paper's pipeline: With a minimum of two reads required per UMI, MIGEC and MiXCR pulled out about 57,000 +/- 9,900 unique UMI-labeled TRB cDNA molecules from each library. Each library averaged approximately 40,000 +/- 10,000 functional in-frame TRB CDR3 nucleotide clonotypes without stop codons. Diversity metrics, including normalized Shannon-Wiener and Chao1, were computed in VDJtools after downsampling to 5000 UMI-labeled TRB molecules per sample. VDJtools computed clonotype-size-weighted physicochemical properties of the central five CDR3 residues: interaction energy, strength, volume and Kidera factor 4. With the reads reprocessed by TCRdb, a single entry stands for each CDR3 protein sequence and no DNA is reported. The V and J calls and clone size come from TCRdb's table, not from the authors' own analysis. The table held for this sample gives roughly 120,000 distinct CDR3 sequences. The biggest ten clones account for about 0.61% of the sample.

For every CD8+ T cell subset, over 250,000 cells were flow-sorted straight into RLT lysis buffer, and each subset was sorted in triplicate. Naive CD8+ T cells were defined stringently as CD45RO-CCR7+CD27+CD95- to exclude memory contaminants. Peripheral blood mononuclear cells were isolated from buffy coats using standard density gradient centrifugation. A FACSAria III was used to flow-sort naive CXCR3-negative and CXCR3-positive CD8+ T cells. Total RNA was extracted from sorted cells with an RNeasy Mini Kit. The germline V gene supplies CDR1 MNHEY and CDR2 SVGAGI. The CDR3 covers 16 residues, taking in both the cysteine and the phenylalanine. The DNA sequence is not available.

Input material: naive CXCR3+ CD8+ T cells from blood. In the paper's terms, the cell subset or site label means: CD45RO-CCR7+CD27+CD95- naive CD8+ T cells expressing CXCR3 (TNR3+). This TCR was sampled from a human donor in good health. Some clones in this sample may be carry-over from other donors' samples. The chain is made from TRBV6-5 and TRBJ2-3; TCRdb's D call, TRBD2, is unchecked because there is no DNA. This receptor has the CDR3 CASSDRIAGGLDTQYF.